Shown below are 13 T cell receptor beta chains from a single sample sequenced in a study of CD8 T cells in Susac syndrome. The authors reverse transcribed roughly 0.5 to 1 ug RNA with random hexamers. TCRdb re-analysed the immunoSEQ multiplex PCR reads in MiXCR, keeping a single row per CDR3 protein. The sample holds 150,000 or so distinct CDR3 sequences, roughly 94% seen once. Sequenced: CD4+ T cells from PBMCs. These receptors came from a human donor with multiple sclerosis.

CDR3 nucleotides: TGTGCCAGCAGTGACAGGACTATCACAGATACGCAGTATTTT. Its protein is CASSDRTITDTQYF. The V gene is TRBV2, the J gene TRBJ2-3; perhaps TRBD2 as D (6 bases). V lost 3 bases, J lost 2 bases, and 9 bases lay in between. CDR1 is SNHLY and CDR2 is FYNNEI in the germline V gene. This CDR3 spans 14 amino acids. Drawing the rest from reference TRBV2 and TRBJ2-3, the complete variable domain is EPEVTQTPSHQVTQMGQEVILRCVPISNHLYFYWYRQILGQKVEFLVSFYNNEISEKSEIFDDQFSVERPDGSNFTLKIRSTKLEDSAMYFCASSDRTITDTQYFGPGTRLTVL.

DNA of the CDR3: TGCAGCGGCTGGGACGGCTCCTACGAGCAGTACTTC. Encoded protein: CSGWDGSYEQYF. The rearrangement links TRBV29-1 to TRBJ2-7; D could derive from TRBD1 or TRBD2 (5 bases each). V lost 7 bases and J lost 0, with 10 bases in between. Germline V gene data show CDR1 as SQVTM and CDR2 as ANQGSEA. The CDR3 totals 12 residues.

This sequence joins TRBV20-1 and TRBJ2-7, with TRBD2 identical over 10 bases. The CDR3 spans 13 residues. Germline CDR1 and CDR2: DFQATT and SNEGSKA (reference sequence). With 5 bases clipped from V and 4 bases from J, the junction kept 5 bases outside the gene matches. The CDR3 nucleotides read TGCAGTGCTGGGTGGACTAGCGGTTACGAGCAGTACTTC. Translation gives CSAGWTSGYEQYF.

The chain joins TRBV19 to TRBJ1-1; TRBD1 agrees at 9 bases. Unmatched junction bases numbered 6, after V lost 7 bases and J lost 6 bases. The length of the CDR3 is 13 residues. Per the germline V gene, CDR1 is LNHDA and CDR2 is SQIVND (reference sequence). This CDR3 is CASTRDRASEAFF. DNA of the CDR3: TGTGCCAGTACCCGGGACAGGGCCTCTGAAGCTTTCTTT.

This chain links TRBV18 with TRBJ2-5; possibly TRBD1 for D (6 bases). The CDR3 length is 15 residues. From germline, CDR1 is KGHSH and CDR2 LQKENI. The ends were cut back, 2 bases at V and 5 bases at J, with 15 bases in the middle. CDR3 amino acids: CASSPNQGTVETQYF. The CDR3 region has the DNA TGTGCCAGCTCACCAAACCAGGGGACGGTGGAGACCCAGTACTTC.

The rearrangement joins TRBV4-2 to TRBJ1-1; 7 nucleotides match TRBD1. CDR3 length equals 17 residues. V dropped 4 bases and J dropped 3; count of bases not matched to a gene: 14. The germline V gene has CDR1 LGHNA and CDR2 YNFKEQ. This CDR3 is CASSPQGTGTADTEAFF. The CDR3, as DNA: TGTGCCAGCAGCCCACAGGGCACCGGGACAGCCGACACTGAAGCTTTCTTT.

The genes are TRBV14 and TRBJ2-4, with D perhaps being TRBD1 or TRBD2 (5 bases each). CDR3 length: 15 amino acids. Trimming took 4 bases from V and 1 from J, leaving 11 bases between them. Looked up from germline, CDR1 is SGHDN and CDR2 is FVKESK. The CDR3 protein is CASSPLWGAKNIQYF. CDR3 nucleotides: TGTGCCAGCAGCCCCCTATGGGGGGCCAAAAACATTCAGTACTTC. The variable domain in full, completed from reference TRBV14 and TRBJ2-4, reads EAGVTQFPSHSVIEKGQTVTLRCDPISGHDNLYWYRRVMGKEIKFLLHFVKESKQDESGMPNNRFLAERTGGTYSTLKVQPAELEDSGVYFCASSPLWGAKNIQYFGAGTRLSVL.

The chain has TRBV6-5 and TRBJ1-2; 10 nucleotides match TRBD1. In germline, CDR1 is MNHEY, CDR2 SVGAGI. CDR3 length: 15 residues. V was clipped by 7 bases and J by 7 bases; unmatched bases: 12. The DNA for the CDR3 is TGTGCCAGCACTAAAGCCGGGACAGGGGTGAGTGGCTACACCTTC. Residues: CASTKAGTGVSGYTF.

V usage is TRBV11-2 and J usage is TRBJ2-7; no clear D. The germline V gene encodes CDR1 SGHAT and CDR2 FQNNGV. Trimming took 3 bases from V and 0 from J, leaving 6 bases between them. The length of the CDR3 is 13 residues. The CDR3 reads CASSFTSSYEQYF. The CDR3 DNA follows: TGTGCCAGCAGCTTTACTTCCTCCTACGAGCAGTACTTC.

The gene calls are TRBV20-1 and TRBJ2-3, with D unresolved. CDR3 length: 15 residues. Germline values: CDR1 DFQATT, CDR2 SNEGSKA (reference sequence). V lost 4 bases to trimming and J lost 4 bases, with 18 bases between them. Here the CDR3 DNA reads TGCAGTGCTACCTGGACCCTTCAAAGCTCAGATACGCAGTATTTT. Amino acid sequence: CSATWTLQSSDTQYF.

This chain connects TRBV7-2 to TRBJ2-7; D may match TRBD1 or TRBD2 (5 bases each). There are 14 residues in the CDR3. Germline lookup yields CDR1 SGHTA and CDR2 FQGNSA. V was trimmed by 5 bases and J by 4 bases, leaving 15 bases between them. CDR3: CASSQGGRTYEQYF. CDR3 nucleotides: TGTGCCAGCAGCCAGGGTGGCAGGACTTACGAGCAGTACTTC.

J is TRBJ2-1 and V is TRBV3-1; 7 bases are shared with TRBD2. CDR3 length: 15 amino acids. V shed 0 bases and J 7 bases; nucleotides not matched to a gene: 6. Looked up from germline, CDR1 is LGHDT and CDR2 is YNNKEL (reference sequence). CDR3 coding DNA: TGTGCCAGCAGCCAAGAGGCAGCGGGAACGAATGAGCAGTTCTTC. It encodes CASSQEAAGTNEQFF.

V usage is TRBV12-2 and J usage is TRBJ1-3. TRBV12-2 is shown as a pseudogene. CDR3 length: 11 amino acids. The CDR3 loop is CASRPRNTIYF. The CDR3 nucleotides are TGTGCAAGTCGCCCCCGAAACACCATATATTTT.